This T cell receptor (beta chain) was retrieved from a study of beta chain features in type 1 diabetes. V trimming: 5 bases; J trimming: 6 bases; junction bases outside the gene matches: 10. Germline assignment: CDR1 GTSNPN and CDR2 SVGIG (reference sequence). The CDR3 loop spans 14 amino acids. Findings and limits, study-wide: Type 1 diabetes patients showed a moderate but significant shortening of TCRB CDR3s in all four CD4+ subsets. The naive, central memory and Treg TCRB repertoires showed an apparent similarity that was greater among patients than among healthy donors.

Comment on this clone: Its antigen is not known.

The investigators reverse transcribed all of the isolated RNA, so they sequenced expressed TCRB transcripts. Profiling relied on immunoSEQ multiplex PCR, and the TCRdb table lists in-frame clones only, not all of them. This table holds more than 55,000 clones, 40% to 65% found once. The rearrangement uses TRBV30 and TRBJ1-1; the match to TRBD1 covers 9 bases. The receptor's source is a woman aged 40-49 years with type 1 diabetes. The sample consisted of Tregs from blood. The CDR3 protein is CAWYLGQGRAEAFF. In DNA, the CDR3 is TGTGCCTGGTACTTAGGACAGGGGAGGGCTGAAGCTTTCTTT.